Following are 11 T cell receptor beta chains from one sample sequenced in a study of control samples from healthy donors and cancer patients. Sequenced by immunoSEQ multiplex PCR; TCRdb stores in-frame clones only, minus some. Of tens of thousands of clones in the sample, about 85% were seen once. Input material: blood. The source of these receptors is a woman aged 70 to 79 in good health.

This chain links TRBV9 with TRBJ2-7; 8 bases map to TRBD2. The CDR3 extends over 15 amino acids. V was clipped by 3 bases and J by 0 bases; unmatched bases: 5. Germline V gene lookup returns CDR1 SGDLS and CDR2 YYNGEE. The CDR3 spells CASSGTSGFSYEQYF. CDR3 nucleotides: TGTGCCAGCAGCGGCACTAGCGGCTTCTCCTACGAGCAGTACTTC.

The chain has TRBV5-1 and TRBJ2-3, with D possibly being TRBD1 (5 bases). In germline, CDR1 is SGHRS, CDR2 YFSETQ. The CDR3 runs 14 residues. Deletions cut 0 bases from V and 2 bases from J, with 7 bases between. The CDR3 coding sequence is TGCGCCAGCAGCTTGGACAGGTCCACAGATACGCAGTATTTT. This translates into CASSLDRSTDTQYF.

The chain employs TRBV7-2 and TRBJ1-5; no clear D. Looked up from germline, CDR1 is SGHTA and CDR2 is FQGNSA. CDR3 size: 14 residues. Trimming left V 1 base short and J 0 bases short, with 4 bases between. CDR3 bases: TGTGCCAGCAGCTTAGACCCTAGCAATCAGCCCCAGCATTTT. As protein: CASSLDPSNQPQHF.

V and J are TRBV27 and TRBJ2-7, with D possibly TRBD2 on 6 matching bases. V lost 7 bases, J lost 4 bases, and 14 bases lay in between. CDR3 length equals 13 residues. Germline CDR1 MNHEY, CDR2 SMNVEV (reference sequence). For the CDR3, the DNA is TGTGCCAGCACCCGGGGGAATGGGTACGAGCAGTACTTC. This encodes CASTRGNGYEQYF.

V usage is TRBV4-1 and J usage is TRBJ2-5, with D possibly matching TRBD1 (5 bases). The CDR3 length is 15 residues. Germline V gene sequence: CDR1 MGHRA, CDR2 YSYEKL. Trimming stripped 0 bases from V and 4 bases from J, with 12 bases between. CDR3 sequence: CASSQDFHRGETQYF. DNA for the CDR3: TGCGCCAGCAGCCAAGATTTTCATAGGGGAGAGACCCAGTACTTC.

V and J are TRBV5-4 and TRBJ1-1, with 8 bases matching TRBD1. The ends lost 4 bases at V and 10 bases at J; junction bases unmatched: 9. Per the germline V gene, CDR1 is SGHNT and CDR2 is YYREEE (reference sequence). This CDR3 region has 13 residues. CDR3 residues: CASSQDRDVGAFF. The DNA of the CDR3 is TGTGCCAGCAGCCAGGACAGGGATGTTGGAGCTTTCTTT.

The chain's CDR3 is CASTPRRGTEAFF. The CDR3 nucleotides read TGTGCCAGCACCCCACGCAGGGGAACTGAAGCTTTCTTT. The rearrangement joins TRBV7-9 to TRBJ1-1, with TRBD1 as a possible D gene (6 bases). V was clipped by 7 bases and J by 5 bases, with 14 bases between them. Germline lookup yields CDR1 SEHNR and CDR2 FQNEAQ (reference sequence). The CDR3 spans 13 residues.

This chain links TRBV19 with TRBJ1-2; 9 nucleotides line up with TRBD1. Germline assignment: CDR1 LNHDA and CDR2 SQIVND (reference sequence). V shed 0 bases and J 3 bases; nucleotides not matched to a gene: 8. The CDR3 covers 17 residues. CDR3 bases: TGTGCCAGTAGTATAGATCTCTCCGGGACAGGGTACTATGGCTACACCTTC. It is translated as CASSIDLSGTGYYGYTF.

The CDR3 nucleotides read TGTGCCAGCGGGCACCGGGTCGCAGATACGCAGTATTTT. Translation: CASGHRVADTQYF. The V and J genes are TRBV2 and TRBJ2-3, with D hard to call. The V and J ends lost 8 bases and 4 bases respectively, with 13 bases between them. The CDR3 spans 13 residues. From germline, CDR1 is SNHLY and CDR2 FYNNEI. The variable domain in full, with the rest retrieved from reference TRBV2 and TRBJ2-3, is EPEVTQTPSHQVTQMGQEVILRCVPISNHLYFYWYRQILGQKVEFLVSFYNNEISEKSEIFDDQFSVERPDGSNFTLKIRSTKLEDSAMYFCASGHRVADTQYFGPGTRLTVL.

V usage is TRBV5-1 and J usage is TRBJ1-1; 9 bases fit TRBD1. Germline values: CDR1 SGHRS, CDR2 YFSETQ. This CDR3 is 16 amino acids long. The ends lost 4 bases at V and 3 bases at J; junction bases unmatched: 10. CDR3 sequence (DNA): TGCGCCAGCAGCCGGGACAGGGTTGGGGCGGACACTGAAGCTTTCTTT. Its translation: CASSRDRVGADTEAFF.

The gene calls are TRBV6-5 and TRBJ1-1; tentative D call: TRBD1 (6 bases). From germline, CDR1 is MNHEY and CDR2 SVGAGI. The CDR3 spans 15 residues. V lost 0 bases and J 4 bases, leaving 12 bases between the germline ends. The chain's CDR3 is CASSYSGAGGTEAFF. As DNA, the CDR3 is TGTGCCAGCAGTTACTCGGGGGCCGGGGGCACTGAAGCTTTCTTT.